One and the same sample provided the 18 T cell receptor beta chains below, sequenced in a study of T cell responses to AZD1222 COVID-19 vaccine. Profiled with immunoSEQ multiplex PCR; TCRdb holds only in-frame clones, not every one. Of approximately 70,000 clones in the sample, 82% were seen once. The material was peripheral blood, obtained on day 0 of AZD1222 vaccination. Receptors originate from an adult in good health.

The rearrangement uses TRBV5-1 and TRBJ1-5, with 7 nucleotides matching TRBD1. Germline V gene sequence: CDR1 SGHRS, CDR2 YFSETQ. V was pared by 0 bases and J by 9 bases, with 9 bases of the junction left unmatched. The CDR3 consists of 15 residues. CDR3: CASSLEGARGMPQHF. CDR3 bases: TGCGCCAGCAGCTTGGAGGGGGCCCGTGGTATGCCCCAGCATTTT.

CDR3 loop: CASSHRGGRAKNIQYF. The CDR3 DNA is TGTGCCAGCAGCCATAGGGGGGGGAGAGCCAAAAACATTCAGTACTTC. The V and J genes are TRBV3-1 (or the pseudogene TRBV3-2) and TRBJ2-4; tentative D call: TRBD2 (7 bases). Germline V gene data show CDR1 as LGHDT and CDR2 as YNNKEL (reference sequence). The germline V and J ends were trimmed by 3 bases and 0 bases, with 12 bases remaining between them. This CDR3 comprises 16 residues.

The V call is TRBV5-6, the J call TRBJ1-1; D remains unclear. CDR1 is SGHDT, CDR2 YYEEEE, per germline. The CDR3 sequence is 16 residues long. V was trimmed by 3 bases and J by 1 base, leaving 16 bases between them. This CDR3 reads CASSSPLREGNTEAFF. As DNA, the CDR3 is TGTGCCAGCAGCTCCCCTCTTAGGGAAGGGAACACTGAAGCTTTCTTT.

The CDR3 is CSARDIYEQYF. CDR3 DNA sequence: TGCAGTGCTCGGGATATCTACGAGCAGTACTTC. The chain is built from TRBV20-1 and TRBJ2-7; D is perhaps TRBD2 (5 bases). Per the germline V gene, CDR1 is DFQATT and CDR2 is SNEGSKA (reference sequence). Trimming pared 5 bases from V and 3 bases from J, leaving 8 bases between. This CDR3 contains 11 residues.

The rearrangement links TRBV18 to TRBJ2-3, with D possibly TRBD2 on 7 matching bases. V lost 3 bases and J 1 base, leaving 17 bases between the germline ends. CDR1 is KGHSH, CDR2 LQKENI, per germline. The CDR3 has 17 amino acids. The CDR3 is CASSPPVGGGRTDTQYF. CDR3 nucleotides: TGTGCCAGCTCACCCCCGGTGGGCGGGGGCCGCACAGATACGCAGTATTTT.

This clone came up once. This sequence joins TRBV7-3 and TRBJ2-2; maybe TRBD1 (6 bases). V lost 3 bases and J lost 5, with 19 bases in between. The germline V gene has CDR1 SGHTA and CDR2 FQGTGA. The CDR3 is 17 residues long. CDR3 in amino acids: CASSFIAGVKGTGELFF. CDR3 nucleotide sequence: TGTGCCAGCAGCTTTATCGCAGGGGTGAAAGGTACCGGGGAGCTGTTTTTT.

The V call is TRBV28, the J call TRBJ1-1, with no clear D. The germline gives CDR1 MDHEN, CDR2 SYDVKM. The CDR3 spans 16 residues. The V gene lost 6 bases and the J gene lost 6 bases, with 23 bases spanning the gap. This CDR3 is CASSSGIEVPYPEAFF. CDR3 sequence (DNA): TGTGCCAGCAGCTCGGGGATTGAGGTCCCCTATCCTGAAGCTTTCTTT.

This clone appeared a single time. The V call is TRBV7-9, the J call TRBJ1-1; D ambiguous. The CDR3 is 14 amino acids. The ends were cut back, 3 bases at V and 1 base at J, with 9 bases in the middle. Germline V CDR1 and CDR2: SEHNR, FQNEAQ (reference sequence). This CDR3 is CASSFWETNTEAFF. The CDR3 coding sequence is TGTGCCAGCAGCTTTTGGGAAACGAACACTGAAGCTTTCTTT.

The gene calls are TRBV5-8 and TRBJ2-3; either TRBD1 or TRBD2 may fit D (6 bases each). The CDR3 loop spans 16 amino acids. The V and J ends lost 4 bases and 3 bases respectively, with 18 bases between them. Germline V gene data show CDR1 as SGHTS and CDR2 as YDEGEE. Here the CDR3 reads CASSPDTGGGTDTQYF. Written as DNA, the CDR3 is TGTGCCAGCAGCCCGGACACTGGAGGGGGGACAGATACGCAGTATTTT.

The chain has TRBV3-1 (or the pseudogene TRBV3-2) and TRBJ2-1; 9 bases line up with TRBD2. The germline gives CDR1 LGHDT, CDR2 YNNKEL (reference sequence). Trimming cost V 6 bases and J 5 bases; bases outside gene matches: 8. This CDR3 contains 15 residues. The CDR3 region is CASRSSGAFNNEQFF. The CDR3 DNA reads TGTGCCAGCAGGTCTAGCGGGGCCTTTAACAATGAGCAGTTCTTC.

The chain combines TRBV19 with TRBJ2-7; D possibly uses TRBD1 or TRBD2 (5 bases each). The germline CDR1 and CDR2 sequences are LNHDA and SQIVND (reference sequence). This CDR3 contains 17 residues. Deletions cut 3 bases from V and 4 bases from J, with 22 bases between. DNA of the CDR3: TGTGCCAGTAGTATGCGCGGAACCGGGACCCCCAGGTACGAGCAGTACTTC. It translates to CASSMRGTGTPRYEQYF.

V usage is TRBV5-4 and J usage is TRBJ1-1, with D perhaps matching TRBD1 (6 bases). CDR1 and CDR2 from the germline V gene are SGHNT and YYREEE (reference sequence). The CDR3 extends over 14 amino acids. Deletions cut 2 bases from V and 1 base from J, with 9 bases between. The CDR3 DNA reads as TGTGCCAGCAGCTTTGGACAGACGAACACTGAAGCTTTCTTT. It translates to CASSFGQTNTEAFF.

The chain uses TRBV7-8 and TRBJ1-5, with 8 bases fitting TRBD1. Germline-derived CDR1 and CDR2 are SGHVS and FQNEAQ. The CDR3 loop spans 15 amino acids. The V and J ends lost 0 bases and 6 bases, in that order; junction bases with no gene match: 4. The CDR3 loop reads CASSLAQTGVQPQHF. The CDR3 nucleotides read TGTGCCAGCAGCTTAGCCCAGACAGGGGTTCAGCCCCAGCATTTT.

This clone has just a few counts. The CDR3 loop reads CASSSQYVRSGYTF. DNA for the CDR3: TGTGCCAGTAGTAGCCAGTATGTCCGGAGTGGCTACACCTTC. V and J are TRBV19 and TRBJ1-2; D not resolved. There are 14 residues in the CDR3. CDR1 and CDR2 from the germline V gene are LNHDA and SQIVND (reference sequence). Trimming left V 4 bases short and J 7 bases short, with 16 bases between.

Written as DNA, the CDR3 is TGTGCCAGCAGCCCCCGGGACAGGGCGAATGAAAAACTGTTTTTT. Amino acids: CASSPRDRANEKLFF. This rearrangement joins TRBV6-6 to TRBJ1-4; 9 bases agree with TRBD1. The CDR3 has 15 amino acids. Germline CDR1 reads MNHNY; CDR2 reads SVGAGI (reference sequence). V lost 6 bases and J lost 5; bases outside the gene matches: 7.

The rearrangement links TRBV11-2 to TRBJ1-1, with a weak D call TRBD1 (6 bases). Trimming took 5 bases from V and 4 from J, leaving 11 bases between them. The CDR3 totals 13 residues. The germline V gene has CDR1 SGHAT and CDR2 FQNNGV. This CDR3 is CASSKQGSTEAFF. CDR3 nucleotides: TGTGCCAGCAGCAAACAGGGTAGCACTGAAGCTTTCTTT.

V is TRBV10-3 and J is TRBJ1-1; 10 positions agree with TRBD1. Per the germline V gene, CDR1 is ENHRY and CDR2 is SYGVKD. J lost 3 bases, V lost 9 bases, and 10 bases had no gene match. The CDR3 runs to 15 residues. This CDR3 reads CAISSRDRGDTEAFF. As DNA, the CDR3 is TGTGCCATTTCGTCCCGGGACAGGGGCGACACTGAAGCTTTCTTT.

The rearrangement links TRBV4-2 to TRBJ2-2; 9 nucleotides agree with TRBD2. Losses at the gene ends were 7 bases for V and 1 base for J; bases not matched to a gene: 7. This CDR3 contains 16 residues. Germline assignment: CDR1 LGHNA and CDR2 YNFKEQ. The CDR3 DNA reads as TGTGCCAGCACCCTAGTAGCGGGGGAGAACACCGGGGAGCTGTTTTTT. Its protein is CASTLVAGENTGELFF.